These T cell receptor beta chains were read from a single sample in a study of blood T cell repertoires in COVID-19. TCRdb's table, derived via immunoSEQ multiplex PCR, lists solely in-frame clones and lacks some. The repertoire holds some 240,000 clones, with 80% to 85% as singletons. Sequencing was done on a sample of peripheral blood. The receptors shown here come from a woman aged 35 to 49 who had recovered from COVID-19. Each CDR3 is given with its conserved first and last residue. The D gene is left open where the match is weak. Clone size appears in some rows only: once, few, many, or a class for an expanded clone.

CDR3 protein | CDR3 DNA | V gene | D gene | clone size | J gene
CASSPTSAEAFF | TGCGCCAGCAGCCCGACATCGGCTGAAGCTTTCTTT | TRBV5-1 | . | . | TRBJ1-1
CASRQAKGNYGYTF | TGCGCCAGCAGACAGGCGAAGGGTAACTATGGCTACACCTTC | TRBV4-1 | . | . | TRBJ1-2
CASSPRDREGHEQYF | TGCGCCAGCAGCCCCCGGGACAGGGAGGGCCACGAGCAGTACTTC | TRBV5-1 | TRBD1 | . | TRBJ2-7
CASSIGTGLNQPQHF | TGTGCCAGTAGTATAGGCACAGGGCTGAATCAGCCCCAGCATTTT | TRBV19 | . | . | TRBJ1-5
CASSDRGTTDTQYF | TGTGCCAGTTCTGACAGGGGAACTACAGATACGCAGTATTTT | TRBV19 | TRBD1 | . | TRBJ2-3
CASSLTLGRYNSPLHF | TGCGCCAGCAGCCTCACATTGGGGCGGTATAATTCACCCCTCCACTTT | TRBV4-1 | . | . | TRBJ1-6
CASSYRGTNEKLFF | TGCGCCAGCAGCTACAGAGGGACTAATGAAAAACTGTTTTTT | TRBV5-1 | . | . | TRBJ1-4
CASSLSRHLEQYF | TGTGCCAGCAGTTTATCCCGACATCTTGAGCAGTACTTC | TRBV27 | . | . | TRBJ2-7
CASSERGSNEKLFF | TGTGCCAGCAGTGAAAGGGGGTCTAATGAAAAACTGTTTTTT | TRBV6-1 | . | . | TRBJ1-4
CAWSVGASEPYGYTF | TGTGCCTGGAGTGTCGGAGCCAGCGAACCCTATGGCTACACCTTC | TRBV30 | . | . | TRBJ1-2
CASSPFGQGDYNEQFF | TGTGCCAGCAGTCCTTTTGGACAGGGAGACTACAATGAGCAGTTCTTC | TRBV27 | TRBD1 | . | TRBJ2-1
CASSQSGGWNSPLHF | TGTGCCAGCAGCCAGAGCGGAGGTTGGAATTCACCCCTCCACTTT | TRBV14 | . | . | TRBJ1-6
CASSSQAGMQFF | TGTGCCAGCAGCTCCCAAGCGGGGATGCAGTTCTTC | TRBV3-1/TRBV3-2 | TRBD2 | once | TRBJ2-1
CASSTGTPTPPQHF | TGTGCCAGCAGTACAGGGACCCCCACCCCGCCCCAGCATTTT | TRBV6-5 | . | . | TRBJ1-5
CASSYPRGGAADTQYF | TGTGCCAGCAGTTACCCTCGCGGGGGGGCGGCAGATACGCAGTATTTT | TRBV6-6 | TRBD2 | . | TRBJ2-3
CASGRNTEAFF | TGTGCCAGTGGGAGGAACACTGAAGCTTTCTTT | TRBV28 | . | . | TRBJ1-1
CASSPWDRDGTNEKLFF | TGTGCCAGCAGCCCCTGGGACAGGGATGGGACTAATGAAAAACTGTTTTTT | TRBV9 | TRBD1 | once | TRBJ1-4
CSVIVQLYGYTF | TGCAGCGTTATTGTACAATTATATGGCTACACCTTC | TRBV29-1 | . | . | TRBJ1-2
CASTRDTVGRGQYF | TGTGCCAGCACCCGGGACACGGTCGGACGGGGGCAGTACTTC | TRBV7-2 | . | . | TRBJ2-7
CSASWYQDTEAFF | TGCAGCGCGTCTTGGTATCAGGACACTGAAGCTTTCTTT | TRBV29-1 | . | . | TRBJ1-1
CASTAEGSSYNSPLHF | TGTGCCAGCACCGCGGAGGGGAGCTCCTATAATTCACCCCTCCACTTT | TRBV2 | . | . | TRBJ1-6
CASCFTGETEAFF | TGTGCCAGCTGTTTCACAGGGGAAACTGAAGCTTTCTTT | TRBV3-1/TRBV3-2 | TRBD1 | . | TRBJ1-1
CASSLASGGEETQYF | TGTGCCAGCAGCTTAGCGAGCGGGGGTGAAGAGACCCAGTACTTC | TRBV7-2 | TRBD2 | . | TRBJ2-5
CASSPGQGNGIQYF | TGTGCCAGCTCACCTGGACAGGGCAACGGCATTCAGTACTTC | TRBV18 | TRBD1 | . | TRBJ2-4
CASSPDWTGELFF | TGTGCCAGCAGCCCTGACTGGACCGGGGAGCTGTTTTTT | TRBV5-6 | . | . | TRBJ2-2